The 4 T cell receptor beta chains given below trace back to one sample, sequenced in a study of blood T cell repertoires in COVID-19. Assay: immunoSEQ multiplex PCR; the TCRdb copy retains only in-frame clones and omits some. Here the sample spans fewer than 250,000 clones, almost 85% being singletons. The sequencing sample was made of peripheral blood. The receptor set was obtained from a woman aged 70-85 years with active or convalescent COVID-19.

CDR3 amino acids: CASSPEGTVYNEQFF. The CDR3 DNA is TGTGCCAGCTCACCCGAGGGGACAGTCTACAATGAGCAGTTCTTC. The chain couples TRBV18 to TRBJ2-1; 7 nucleotides line up with TRBD1. Germline CDR1 KGHSH, CDR2 LQKENI. V lost 3 bases to trimming and J lost 3 bases; unmatched junction nucleotides: 5. The CDR3 consists of 15 residues.

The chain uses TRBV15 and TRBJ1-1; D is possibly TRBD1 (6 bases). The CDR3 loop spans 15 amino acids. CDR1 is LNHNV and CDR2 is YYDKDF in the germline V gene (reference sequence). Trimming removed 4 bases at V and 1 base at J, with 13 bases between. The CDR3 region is CATSTPTGENTEAFF. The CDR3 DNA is TGTGCCACCAGCACCCCGACAGGAGAGAACACTGAAGCTTTCTTT.

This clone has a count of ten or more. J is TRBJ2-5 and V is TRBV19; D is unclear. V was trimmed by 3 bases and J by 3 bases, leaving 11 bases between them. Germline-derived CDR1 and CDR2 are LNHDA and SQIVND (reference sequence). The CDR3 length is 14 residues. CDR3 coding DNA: TGTGCCAGTAGTATTGCTGCTCCTAAAGAGACCCAGTACTTC. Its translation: CASSIAAPKETQYF. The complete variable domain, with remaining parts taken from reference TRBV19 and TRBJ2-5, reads DGGITQSPKYLFRKEGQNVTLSCEQNLNHDAMYWYRQDPGQGLRLIYYSQIVNDFQKGDIAEGYSVSREKKESFPLTVTSAQKNPTAFYLCASSIAAPKETQYFGPGTRLLVL.

CDR3 sequence (DNA): TGCGCCAGCAGCCAGCGACAGGGTGATGAGCAGTACTTC. This translates into CASSQRQGDEQYF. The V gene is TRBV5-1, the J gene TRBJ2-7, with 7 positions matching TRBD1. With V trimmed by 4 bases and J by 7 bases, 8 bases remained unmatched. Germline assignment: CDR1 SGHRS and CDR2 YFSETQ. The CDR3 consists of 13 residues.